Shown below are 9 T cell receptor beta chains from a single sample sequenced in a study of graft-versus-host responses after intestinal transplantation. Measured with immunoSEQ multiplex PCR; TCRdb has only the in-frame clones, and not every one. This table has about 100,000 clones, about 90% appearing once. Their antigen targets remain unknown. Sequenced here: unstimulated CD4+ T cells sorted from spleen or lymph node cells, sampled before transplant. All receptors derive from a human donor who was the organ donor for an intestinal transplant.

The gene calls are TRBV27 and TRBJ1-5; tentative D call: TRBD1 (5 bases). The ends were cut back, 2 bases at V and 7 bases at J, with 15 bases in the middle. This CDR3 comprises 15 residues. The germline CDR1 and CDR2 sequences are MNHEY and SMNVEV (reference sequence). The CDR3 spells CASSLQGVPGQPQHF. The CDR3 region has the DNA TGTGCCAGCAGTTTACAAGGGGTGCCAGGGCAGCCCCAGCATTTT.

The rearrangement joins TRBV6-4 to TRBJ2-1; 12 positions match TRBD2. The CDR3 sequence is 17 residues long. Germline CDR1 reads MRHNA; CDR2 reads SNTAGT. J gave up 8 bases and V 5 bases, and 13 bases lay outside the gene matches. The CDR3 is CASSKELAGGPSDEQFF. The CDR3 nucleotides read TGTGCCAGCAGTAAGGAACTAGCGGGGGGACCCTCGGATGAGCAGTTCTTC.

This CDR3 reads CASSLVSGSGYTF. The DNA of the CDR3 is TGTGCCAGCAGCCTTGTCAGCGGGTCGGGCTACACCTTC. J is TRBJ1-2 and V is TRBV27; no clear D gene. Trimming stripped 6 bases from V and 8 bases from J, with 16 bases between. This CDR3 is built from 13 residues. Germline CDR1 and CDR2: MNHEY and SMNVEV (reference sequence).

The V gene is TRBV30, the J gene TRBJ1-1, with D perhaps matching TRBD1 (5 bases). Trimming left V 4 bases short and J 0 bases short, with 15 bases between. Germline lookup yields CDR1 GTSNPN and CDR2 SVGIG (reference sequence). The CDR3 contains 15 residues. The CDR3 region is CAWIGGVKVNTEAFF. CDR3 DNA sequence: TGTGCCTGGATTGGGGGTGTTAAGGTGAACACTGAAGCTTTCTTT. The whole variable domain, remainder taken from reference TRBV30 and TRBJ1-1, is SQTIHQWPATLVQPVGSPLSLECTVEGTSNPNLYWYRQAAGRGLQLLFYSVGIGQISSEVPQNLSASRPQDRQFILSSKKLLLSDSGFYLCAWIGGVKVNTEAFFGQGTRLTVV.

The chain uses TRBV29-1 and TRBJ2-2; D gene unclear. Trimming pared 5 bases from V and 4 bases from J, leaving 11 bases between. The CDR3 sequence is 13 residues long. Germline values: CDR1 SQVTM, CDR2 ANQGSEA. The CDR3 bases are TGCAGCGTTAGTCTCCAGTTCACCGGGGAGCTGTTTTTT. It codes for CSVSLQFTGELFF.

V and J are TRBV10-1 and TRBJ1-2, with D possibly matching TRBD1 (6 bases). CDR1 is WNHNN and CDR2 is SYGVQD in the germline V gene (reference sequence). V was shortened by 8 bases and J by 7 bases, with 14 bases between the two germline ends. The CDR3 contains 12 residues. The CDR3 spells CASPKGGVGYTF. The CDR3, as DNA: TGCGCCAGCCCAAAGGGGGGGGTTGGCTACACCTTC.

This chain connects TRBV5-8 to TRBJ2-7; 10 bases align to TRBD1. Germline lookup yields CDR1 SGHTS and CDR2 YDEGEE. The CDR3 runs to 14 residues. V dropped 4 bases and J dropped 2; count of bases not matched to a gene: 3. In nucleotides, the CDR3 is TGTGCCAGCAGCACGGGACAGGGGACCTACGAGCAGTACTTC. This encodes CASSTGQGTYEQYF. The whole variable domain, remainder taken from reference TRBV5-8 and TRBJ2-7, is EAGVTQSPTHLIKTRGQQATLRCSPISGHTSVYWYQQALGLGLQFLLWYDEGEERNRGNFPPRFSGRQFPNYSSELNVNALELEDSALYLCASSTGQGTYEQYFGPGTRLTVT.

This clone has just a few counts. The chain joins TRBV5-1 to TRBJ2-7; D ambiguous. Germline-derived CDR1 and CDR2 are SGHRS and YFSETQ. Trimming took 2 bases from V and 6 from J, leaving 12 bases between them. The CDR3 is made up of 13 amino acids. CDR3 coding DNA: TGCGCCAGCAGCTTTGGTTCCCTGGGCGAGCAGTACTTC. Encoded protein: CASSFGSLGEQYF.

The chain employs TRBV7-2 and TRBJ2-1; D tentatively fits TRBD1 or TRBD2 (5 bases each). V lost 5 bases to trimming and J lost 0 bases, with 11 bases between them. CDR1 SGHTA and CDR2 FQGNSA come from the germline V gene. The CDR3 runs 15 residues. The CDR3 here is CASSPRGASYNEQFF. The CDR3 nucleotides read TGTGCCAGCAGCCCTCGGGGCGCCTCCTACAATGAGCAGTTCTTC.